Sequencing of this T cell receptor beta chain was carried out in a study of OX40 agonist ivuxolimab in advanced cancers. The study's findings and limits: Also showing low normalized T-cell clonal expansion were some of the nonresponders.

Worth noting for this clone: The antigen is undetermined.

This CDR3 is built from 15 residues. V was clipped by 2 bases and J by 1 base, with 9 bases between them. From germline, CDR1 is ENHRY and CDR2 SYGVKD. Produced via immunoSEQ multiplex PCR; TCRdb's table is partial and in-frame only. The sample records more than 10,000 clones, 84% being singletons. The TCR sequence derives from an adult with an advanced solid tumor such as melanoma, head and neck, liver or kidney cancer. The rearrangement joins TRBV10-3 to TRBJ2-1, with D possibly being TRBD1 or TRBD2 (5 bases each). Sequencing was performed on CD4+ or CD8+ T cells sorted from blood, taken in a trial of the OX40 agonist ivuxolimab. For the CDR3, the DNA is TGTGCCATCAGTGAGAAGGGACCTTCCTACAATGAGCAGTTCTTC. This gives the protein CAISEKGPSYNEQFF.